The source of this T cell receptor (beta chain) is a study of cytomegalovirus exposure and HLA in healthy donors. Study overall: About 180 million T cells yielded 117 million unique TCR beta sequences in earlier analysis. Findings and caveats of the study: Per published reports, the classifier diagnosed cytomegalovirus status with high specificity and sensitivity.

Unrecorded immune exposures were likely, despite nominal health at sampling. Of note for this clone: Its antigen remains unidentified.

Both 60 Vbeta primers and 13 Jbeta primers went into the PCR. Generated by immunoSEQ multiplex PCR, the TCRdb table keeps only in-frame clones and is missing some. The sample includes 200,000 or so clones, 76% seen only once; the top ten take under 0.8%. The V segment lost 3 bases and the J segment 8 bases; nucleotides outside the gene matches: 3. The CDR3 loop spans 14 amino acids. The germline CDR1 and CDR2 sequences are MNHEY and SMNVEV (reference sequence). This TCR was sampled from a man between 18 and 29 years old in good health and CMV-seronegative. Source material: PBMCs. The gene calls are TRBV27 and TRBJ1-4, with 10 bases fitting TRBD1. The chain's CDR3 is CASSLTGGREKLFF. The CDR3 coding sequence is TGTGCCAGCAGTTTGACAGGGGGCAGGGAAAAACTGTTTTTT.